This TCR beta chain is from a study of CD8+CD57+ T cells in acquired aplastic anemia. Study in general: The DNA of sorted CD4+ and CD8+ cells averaged approximately 3.3 ug. Study-level points and caveats: Patients and controls turned out to have 25 to 30 CD8+ CDR3 sequences in common.

It was genomic DNA that served as the template for profiling TCR beta VDJ and CDR3. MiXCR, run by TCRdb on the reads, gives a single entry per CDR3 protein. The sample lists some 190,000 distinct CDR3 sequences; around 45% were seen once. As for this clonotype: Its cognate antigen is unknown.

The material sequenced was sorted CD4+, CD8+, or CD8+CD57+ T cells (not recorded which) from PBMCs. The receptor's source is a human donor in good health.

The CDR3 nucleotides are TGCAGCACGAGTGGAACAGGGTCTACGGCGCAGTATTTT. It yields the protein CSTSGTGSTAQYF. The chain carries TRBV29-1 and TRBJ2-3, with D perhaps TRBD1 (6 bases). The CDR3 loop spans 13 amino acids. Germline lookup yields CDR1 SQVTM and CDR2 ANQGSEA. The V end was cut by 8 bases, the J end by 10 bases, with 22 bases between.